This T cell receptor beta chain was retrieved from a study of technical replicates of blood from a handful of donors. Profiled with immunoSEQ multiplex PCR; TCRdb holds only in-frame clones, not every one. The sample holds some 13,000 clones, roughly 92% seen once. This clone has only one observation. CDR3 length: 14 residues. Unmatched junction bases numbered 7, after V lost 5 bases and J lost 10 bases. Looked up from germline, CDR1 is SEHNR and CDR2 is FQNEAQ (reference sequence). The rearrangement joins TRBV7-9 to TRBJ1-4; 10 nucleotides line up with TRBD1. The clonotype comes from a human donor in good health. Material: PBMCs. The CDR3 reads CASSRGQGGAKLFF. The CDR3 DNA is TGTGCCAGCAGCCGAGGACAGGGGGGGGCAAAACTGTTTTTT.